The 26 T cell receptor beta chains below were found in one sample sequenced in a study of blood T cell repertoires in COVID-19. Sequencing used immunoSEQ multiplex PCR; TCRdb keeps in-frame clones, though not all of them. The sample holds roughly 180,000 clones; 70% to 80% are singletons and the top ten take approximately 15%. The sample was PBMCs or T cells enriched from blood (not recorded which). The receptor source for this set is a man in his sixties who had been exposed to COVID-19.

This chain uses TRBV5-4 with TRBJ1-1; D is ambiguous. V was clipped by 4 bases and J by 11 bases, with 18 bases between them. This CDR3 is 13 amino acids long. Germline V lookup: CDR1 SGHNT, CDR2 YYREEE (reference sequence). CDR3 in DNA: TGTGCCAGCAGCGGAGACGGTGCCTCGGCGGCTTTCTTT. Its protein is CASSGDGASAAFF.

The chain is built from TRBV2 and TRBJ2-1; 8 nucleotides agree with TRBD2. Germline loops: CDR1 SNHLY, CDR2 FYNNEI. CDR3 length: 13 amino acids. The V segment lost 7 bases and the J segment 2 bases; nucleotides outside the gene matches: 1. In DNA, the CDR3 is TGTGCCAGCAAGACTAGCGCCTACAATGAGCAGTTCTTC. Its translation is CASKTSAYNEQFF.

The chain joins TRBV10-3 to TRBJ1-5, with D unclear. The CDR3 has 14 residues. CDR1 and CDR2 (germline): ENHRY, SYGVKD. Trimming shortened V by 0 bases and J by 2 bases, and 5 bases separated the two germline ends. The CDR3 region has the DNA TGTGCCATCAGTGAGTCGGGCGGCAATCAGCCCCAGCATTTT. This encodes CAISESGGNQPQHF.

This clone has only a few counts. This chain links TRBV6-1 with TRBJ1-6; D is ambiguous. V was pared by 0 bases and J by 14 bases, with 20 bases between. Germline CDR1 reads MNHNS; CDR2 reads SASEGT. The length of the CDR3 is 16 residues. The CDR3 coding sequence is TGTGCCAGCAGTGAAGCGCGACCGATGCGTTCGAGGGCCCTCCACTTT. It encodes CASSEARPMRSRALHF.

The chain employs TRBV5-1 and TRBJ1-2, with a tentative D call TRBD1 (5 bases). Germline CDR1 reads SGHRS; CDR2 reads YFSETQ. Trimming cost V 0 bases and J 8 bases, with 17 bases left between them. The length of the CDR3 is 15 residues. This CDR3 is CASSLAFLNQGGYTF. The DNA of the CDR3 is TGCGCCAGCAGCTTGGCTTTTCTGAACCAGGGAGGCTACACCTTC.

The gene calls are TRBV4-1 and TRBJ2-7, with D tentatively TRBD1 (6 bases). The V end was cut by 0 bases, the J end by 3 bases, with 9 bases between. Germline-derived CDR1 and CDR2 are MGHRA and YSYEKL. The CDR3 totals 14 residues. CDR3 region: CASSQEGGYYEQYF. The CDR3 DNA is TGCGCCAGCAGCCAAGAAGGGGGTTACTACGAGCAGTACTTC.

This clone was counted between two and nine times. The rearrangement links TRBV9 to TRBJ1-2; D call uncertain. CDR1 SGDLS and CDR2 YYNGEE come from the germline V gene. This CDR3 is built from 13 residues. Deletions cut 4 bases from V and 8 bases from J, with 15 bases between. CDR3 protein: CASSPQGGRGYTF. The CDR3 DNA reads TGTGCCAGCAGCCCCCAAGGCGGGCGGGGCTACACCTTC.

The chain carries TRBV19 and TRBJ2-3; the match to TRBD2 covers 12 bases. With V trimmed by 4 bases and J by 0 bases, 5 bases remained unmatched. The CDR3 contains 17 residues. Germline-derived CDR1 and CDR2 are LNHDA and SQIVND (reference sequence). The CDR3 DNA reads TGTGCCAGTAGTACCGGGACTAGCGGGTATAGCACAGATACGCAGTATTTT. Amino acids: CASSTGTSGYSTDTQYF.

The chain is built from TRBV21-1 and TRBJ2-1; the D segment call TRBD2 is taken from the table without a DNA check. TRBV21-1 is deemed a pseudogene. The CDR3 has 13 amino acids. CDR3 coding DNA: TGTGCCAGCAGCAAAGTGGCGGGGCCTGAGCAGTTCTTC. Translation gives CASSKVAGPEQFF.

The chain has TRBV7-9 and TRBJ2-1, with a tentative D call TRBD2 (5 bases). This CDR3 comprises 15 residues. Per germline, CDR1 SEHNR and CDR2 FQNEAQ (reference sequence). Trimming shortened V by 0 bases and J by 3 bases, and 9 bases separated the two germline ends. The CDR3 sequence: CASSLAIGLYNEQFF. In nucleotides, the CDR3 is TGTGCCAGCAGCTTAGCGATTGGACTCTACAATGAGCAGTTCTTC. The variable domain in full, with the rest retrieved from reference TRBV7-9 and TRBJ2-1, is DTGVSQNPRHKITKRGQNVTFRCDPISEHNRLYWYRQTLGQGPEFLTYFQNEAQLEKSRLLSDRFSAERPKGSFSTLEIQRTEQGDSAMYLCASSLAIGLYNEQFFGPGTRLTVL.

This chain uses TRBV7-8 with TRBJ1-2, with a weak D call TRBD1 (5 bases). The ends were cut back, 5 bases at V and 8 bases at J, with 21 bases in the middle. The CDR3 has 15 amino acids. CDR1 and CDR2 (germline): SGHVS, FQNEAQ. CDR3: CASSAPGLPGGGYTF. The CDR3, as DNA: TGTGCCAGCAGCGCCCCGGGACTCCCCGGGGGGGGCTACACCTTC.

J is TRBJ1-2 and V is TRBV11-1; D not certain. V lost 1 base and J lost 5, with 5 bases in between. The CDR3 spans 12 residues. Per the germline V gene, CDR1 is SGHAT and CDR2 is FQDESV (reference sequence). CDR3 coding DNA: TGTGCCAGCAGCTTAGACGGGTATGGCTACACCTTC. Amino acids: CASSLDGYGYTF.

The J gene is TRBJ2-1, the V gene TRBV28; TRBD2 aligns across 11 bases. This CDR3 comprises 15 residues. Germline lookup yields CDR1 MDHEN and CDR2 SYDVKM. With 3 bases clipped from V and 8 bases from J, the junction kept 6 bases outside the gene matches. CDR3 in amino acids: CASSLGSGRVDEQFF. As DNA, the CDR3 is TGTGCCAGCAGTTTGGGTAGCGGGAGGGTCGATGAGCAGTTCTTC.

The chain employs TRBV3-1 (or the pseudogene TRBV3-2) and TRBJ2-1, with a possible D match to TRBD2 (6 bases). The CDR3 is 17 residues long. The germline V gene encodes CDR1 LGHDT and CDR2 YNNKEL (reference sequence). V was cut by 0 bases and J by 6 bases, with 18 bases left in between. CDR3 protein: CASSQEAPRERVNEQFF. The DNA for the CDR3 is TGTGCCAGCAGCCAAGAGGCCCCTCGGGAGCGGGTCAATGAGCAGTTCTTC.

This chain links TRBV9 with TRBJ1-3, with D possibly matching TRBD1 (5 bases). Germline assignment: CDR1 SGDLS and CDR2 YYNGEE. With 0 bases removed from V and 4 bases from J, the gap between germline ends came to 8 bases. The CDR3 runs 14 residues. The DNA of the CDR3 is TGTGCCAGCAGCGTAGCATGGACAGGAAACACCATATATTTT. Protein product: CASSVAWTGNTIYF.

This clone was observed once. This chain uses TRBV18 with TRBJ2-6, with D perhaps matching TRBD1 (6 bases). CDR3 size: 18 residues. Germline CDR1 and CDR2: KGHSH and LQKENI. Trimming removed 0 bases from V and 2 bases from J, with 14 bases in between. Written as DNA, the CDR3 is TGTGCCAGCTCACCACCGATACAGGGTCTAACTGGGGCCAACGTCCTGACTTTC. Protein: CASSPPIQGLTGANVLTF.

V and J are TRBV6-5 and TRBJ2-1, with D possibly being TRBD2 (6 bases). There are 11 residues in the CDR3. The V gene's germline CDR1 is MNHEY and CDR2 SVGAGI. V lost 6 bases and J lost 9, with 9 bases in between. The CDR3 sequence is CASRDYTEQFF. As DNA, the CDR3 is TGTGCCAGCAGGGACTATACTGAGCAGTTCTTC.

This chain connects TRBV5-1 to TRBJ2-3, with 7 bases that match TRBD2. V shed 4 bases, J shed 4 bases, and the junction held 6 bases outside the gene matches. The CDR3 runs to 14 residues. Germline V gives CDR1 SGHRS, CDR2 YFSETQ. CDR3 bases: TGCGCCAGCAGCCGGAGCGGGAACGCAGATACGCAGTATTTT. As protein: CASSRSGNADTQYF. Full variable domain (missing parts from reference TRBV5-1 and TRBJ2-3): KAGVTQTPRYLIKTRGQQVTLSCSPISGHRSVSWYQQTPGQGLQFLFEYFSETQRNKGNFPGRFSGRQFSNSRSEMNVSTLELGDSALYLCASSRSGNADTQYFGPGTRLTVL.

This chain links TRBV10-1 with TRBJ1-1; 7 bases are a match to TRBD1. The V segment lost 3 bases and the J segment 1 base; nucleotides outside the gene matches: 8. Looked up from germline, CDR1 is WNHNN and CDR2 is SYGVQD (reference sequence). The CDR3 is made up of 16 amino acids. The CDR3 reads CASSEVQGMANTEAFF. In DNA, the CDR3 is TGCGCCAGCAGTGAAGTACAGGGGATGGCGAACACTGAAGCTTTCTTT.

The CDR3 is CASSQEASGISFSGELFF. The DNA of the CDR3 is TGCGCCAGCAGCCAAGAGGCCAGCGGGATATCGTTCTCCGGGGAGCTGTTTTTT. V usage is TRBV4-3 and J usage is TRBJ2-2; TRBD2 matches at 7 bases. The germline CDR1 and CDR2 sequences are LGHNA and YSLEER. The CDR3 spans 18 residues. V gave up 0 bases and J gave up 6 bases; unmatched junction bases: 13.

The chain joins TRBV13 to TRBJ2-7, with 7 bases that match TRBD2. In germline, CDR1 is PRHDT, CDR2 FYEKMQ (reference sequence). Germline trimming cut 3 bases from V and 0 bases from J; bases unmatched to any gene: 2. The CDR3 has 14 residues. In nucleotides, the CDR3 is TGTGCCAGCAGCTTTGGGGGGGACTCCTACGAGCAGTACTTC. It codes for CASSFGGDSYEQYF.

The chain joins TRBV9 to TRBJ2-7; TRBD1 matches 9 bases. The CDR3 consists of 15 residues. Looked up from germline, CDR1 is SGDLS and CDR2 is YYNGEE. J gave up 4 bases and V 0 bases, and 5 bases lay outside the gene matches. The CDR3 sequence is CASSVGGQGKYEQYF. CDR3 DNA: TGTGCCAGCAGCGTAGGGGGACAGGGAAAGTACGAGCAGTACTTC. Full variable domain (rest looked up from reference TRBV9 and TRBJ2-7): DSGVTQTPKHLITATGQRVTLRCSPRSGDLSVYWYQQSLDQGLQFLIQYYNGEERAKGNILERFSAQQFPDLHSELNLSSLELGDSALYFCASSVGGQGKYEQYFGPGTRLTVT.

V usage is TRBV11-2 and J usage is TRBJ2-7, with TRBD2 matching 13 bases. The trim removed 6 bases at V and 7 bases at J, leaving 9 bases unmatched. Germline CDR1 and CDR2: SGHAT and FQNNGV. The CDR3 covers 15 residues. DNA of the CDR3: TGTGCCAGCAGGCTTACTAGCGGGAGGGCCGGAGAGCAGTACTTC. Protein: CASRLTSGRAGEQYF.

J is TRBJ1-2 and V is TRBV24-1; no reliable D call. In germline, CDR1 is KGHDR, CDR2 SFDVKD. The V and J ends lost 4 bases and 4 bases respectively, with 6 bases between them. The CDR3 extends over 12 amino acids. CDR3 sequence (DNA): TGTGCCACCAGTGACCAGTCCTATGGCTACACCTTC. This translates into CATSDQSYGYTF.

The chain is built from TRBV19 and TRBJ1-5; D may be TRBD1 (5 bases). The CDR3 runs to 15 residues. The V end lost 6 bases, the J end lost 1 base, and 13 bases lay between the germline ends. Germline CDR1 reads LNHDA; CDR2 reads SQIVND (reference sequence). CDR3 bases: TGTGCCAGTAGCCAGGACACTACAAGCAATCAGCCCCAGCATTTT. Amino acid sequence: CASSQDTTSNQPQHF.

The V gene is TRBV24-1, the J gene TRBJ2-3; 12 bases match TRBD2. Germline V CDR1 and CDR2: KGHDR, SFDVKD. With V trimmed by 3 bases and J by 1 base, 1 base remained unmatched. The CDR3 totals 16 residues. In nucleotides, the CDR3 is TGTGCCACCAGTGATACTAGCGGGAGGCGCACAGATACGCAGTATTTT. As protein: CATSDTSGRRTDTQYF.